This TCR beta chain is from a study of blood T cell repertoires in COVID-19. In germline, CDR1 is SEHNR, CDR2 FQNEAQ (reference sequence). This CDR3 spans 12 amino acids. Trimming cost V 4 bases and J 9 bases, with 12 bases left between them. Repertoires were generated with immunoSEQ multiplex PCR, while TCRdb's copy carries only in-frame clones and drops some. The sample lists fewer than 300,000 clones, around 89% seen once, with under 0.95% in the top ten. This TCR derives from a man younger than 45 with acute or convalescent COVID-19. The chain uses TRBV7-9 and TRBJ1-2; no reliable D call. Source material: peripheral blood. The CDR3: CASSSRIYRYTF. The DNA for the CDR3 is TGTGCCAGCAGCTCCCGTATATATCGCTACACCTTC.